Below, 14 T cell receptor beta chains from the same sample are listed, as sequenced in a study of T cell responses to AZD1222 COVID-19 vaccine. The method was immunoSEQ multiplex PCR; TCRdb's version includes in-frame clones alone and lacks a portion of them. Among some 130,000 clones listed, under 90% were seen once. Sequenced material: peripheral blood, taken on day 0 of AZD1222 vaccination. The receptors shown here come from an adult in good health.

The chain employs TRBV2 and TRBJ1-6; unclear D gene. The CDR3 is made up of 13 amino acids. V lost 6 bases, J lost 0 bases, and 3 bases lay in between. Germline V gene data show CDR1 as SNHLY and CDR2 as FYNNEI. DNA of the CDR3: TGTGCCAGCAGGGTCTCCTATAATTCACCCCTCCACTTT. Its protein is CASRVSYNSPLHF.

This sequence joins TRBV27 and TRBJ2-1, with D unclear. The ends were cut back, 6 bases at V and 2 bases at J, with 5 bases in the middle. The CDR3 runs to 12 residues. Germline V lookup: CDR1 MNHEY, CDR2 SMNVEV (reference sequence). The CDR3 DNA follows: TGTGCCAGCAGAATAACCTACAATGAGCAGTTCTTC. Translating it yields CASRITYNEQFF.

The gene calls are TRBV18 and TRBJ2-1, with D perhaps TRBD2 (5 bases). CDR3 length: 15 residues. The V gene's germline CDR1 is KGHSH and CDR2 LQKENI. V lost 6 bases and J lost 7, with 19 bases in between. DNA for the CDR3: TGTGCCAGCTCTTTCTCACCAGGACGGGAAAATGAGCAGTTCTTC. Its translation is CASSFSPGRENEQFF. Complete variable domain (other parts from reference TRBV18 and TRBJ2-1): NAGVMQNPRHLVRRRGQEARLRCSPMKGHSHVYWYRQLPEEGLKFMVYLQKENIIDESGMPKERFSAEFPKEGPSILRIQQVVRGDSAAYFCASSFSPGRENEQFFGPGTRLTVL.

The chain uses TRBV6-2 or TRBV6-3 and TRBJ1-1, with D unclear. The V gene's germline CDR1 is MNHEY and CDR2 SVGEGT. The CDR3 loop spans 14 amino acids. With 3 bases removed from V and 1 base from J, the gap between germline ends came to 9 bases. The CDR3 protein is CASSYGGKNTEAFF. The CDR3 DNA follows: TGTGCCAGCAGTTATGGCGGGAAGAACACTGAAGCTTTCTTT.

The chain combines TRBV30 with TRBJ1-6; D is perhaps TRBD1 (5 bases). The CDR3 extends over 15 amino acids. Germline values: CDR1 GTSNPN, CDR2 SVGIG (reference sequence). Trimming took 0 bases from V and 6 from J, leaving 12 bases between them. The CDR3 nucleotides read TGTGCCTGGAGTGTGCTACGGGGCTCTAATTCACCCCTCCACTTT. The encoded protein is CAWSVLRGSNSPLHF.

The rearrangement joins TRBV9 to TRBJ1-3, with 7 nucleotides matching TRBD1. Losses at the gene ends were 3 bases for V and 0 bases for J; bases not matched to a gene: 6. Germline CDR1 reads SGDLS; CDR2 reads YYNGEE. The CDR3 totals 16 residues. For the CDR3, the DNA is TGTGCCAGCAGCGAGAGGACAGGAGGCTCTGGAAACACCATATATTTT. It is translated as CASSERTGGSGNTIYF.

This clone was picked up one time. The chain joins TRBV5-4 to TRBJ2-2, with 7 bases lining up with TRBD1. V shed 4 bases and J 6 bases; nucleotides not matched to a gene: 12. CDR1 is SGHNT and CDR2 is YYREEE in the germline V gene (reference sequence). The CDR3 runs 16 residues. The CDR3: CASSQGRDSHSGELFF. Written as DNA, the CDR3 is TGTGCCAGCAGCCAAGGTCGGGACAGCCATTCCGGGGAGCTGTTTTTT.

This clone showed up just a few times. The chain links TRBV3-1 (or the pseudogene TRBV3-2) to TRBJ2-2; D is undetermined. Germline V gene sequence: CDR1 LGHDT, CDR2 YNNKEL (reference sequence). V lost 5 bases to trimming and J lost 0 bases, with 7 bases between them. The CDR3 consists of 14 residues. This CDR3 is CASSYQTNTGELFF. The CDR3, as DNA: TGTGCCAGCAGCTATCAAACGAACACCGGGGAGCTGTTTTTT.

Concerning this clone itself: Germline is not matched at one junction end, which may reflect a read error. The CDR3: CASSLGIYQPQHF. CDR3 sequence (DNA): TGTGCTAGCAGCCTTGGAATCTATCAGCCCCAGCATTTT. The rearrangement links TRBV7-7 to TRBJ1-5; no clear D. The CDR3 contains 13 residues. Germline-derived CDR1 and CDR2 are SSHAT and FNYEAQ (reference sequence).

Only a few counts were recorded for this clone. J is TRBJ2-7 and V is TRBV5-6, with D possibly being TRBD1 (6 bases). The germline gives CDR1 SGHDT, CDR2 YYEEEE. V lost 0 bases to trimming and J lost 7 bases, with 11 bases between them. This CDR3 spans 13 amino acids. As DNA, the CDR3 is TGTGCCAGCAGCTTGGCAGGGGCCTGGGAGCAGTACTTC. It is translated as CASSLAGAWEQYF.

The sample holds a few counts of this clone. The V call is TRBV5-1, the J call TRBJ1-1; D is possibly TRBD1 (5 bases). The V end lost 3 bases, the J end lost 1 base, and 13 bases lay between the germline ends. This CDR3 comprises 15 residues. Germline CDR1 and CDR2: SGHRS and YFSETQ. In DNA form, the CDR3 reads TGCGCCAGCAGCTGGCCGGACGGACAGAACACTGAAGCTTTCTTT. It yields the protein CASSWPDGQNTEAFF.

The CDR3 reads CASSFQGRTPRIYGYTF. The DNA of the CDR3 is TGTGCCAGCAGCTTCCAGGGCCGAACCCCACGAATCTATGGCTACACCTTC. The chain joins TRBV5-5 to TRBJ1-2; weak D call: TRBD1 (5 bases). The CDR3 totals 17 residues. Trimming removed 2 bases from V and 4 bases from J, with 21 bases in between. Germline V gene lookup returns CDR1 SGHKS and CDR2 YYEKEE (reference sequence).

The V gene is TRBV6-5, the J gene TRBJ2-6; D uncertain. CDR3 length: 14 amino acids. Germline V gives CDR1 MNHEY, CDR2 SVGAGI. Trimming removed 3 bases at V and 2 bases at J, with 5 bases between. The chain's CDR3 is CASSYKTGANVLTF. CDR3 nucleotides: TGTGCCAGCAGTTATAAGACTGGGGCCAACGTCCTGACTTTC.

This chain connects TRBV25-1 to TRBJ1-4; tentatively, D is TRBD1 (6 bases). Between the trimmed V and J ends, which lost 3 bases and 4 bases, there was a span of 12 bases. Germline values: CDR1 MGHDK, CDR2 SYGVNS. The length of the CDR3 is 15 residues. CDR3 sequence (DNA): TGTGCCAGCAGTGATCCGGGACACCTTAATGAAAAACTGTTTTTT. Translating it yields CASSDPGHLNEKLFF.